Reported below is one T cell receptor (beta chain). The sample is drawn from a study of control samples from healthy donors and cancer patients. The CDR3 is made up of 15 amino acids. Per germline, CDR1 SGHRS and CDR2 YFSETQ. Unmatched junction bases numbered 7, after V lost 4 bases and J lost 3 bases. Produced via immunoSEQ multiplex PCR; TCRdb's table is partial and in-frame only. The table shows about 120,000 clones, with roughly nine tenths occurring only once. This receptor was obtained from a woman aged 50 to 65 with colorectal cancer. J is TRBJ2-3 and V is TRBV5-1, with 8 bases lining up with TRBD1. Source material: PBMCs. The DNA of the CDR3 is TGCGCCAGCAGCACGACAGGGGTTAGGACAGATACGCAGTATTTT. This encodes CASSTTGVRTDTQYF.